The table lists the clone carrying this T cell receptor (beta chain) with a count of one. This record comes from a study of blood T cell repertoires in COVID-19. On the study more broadly: The origin of the acute and convalescent COVID-19 samples was the United States, Italy and Spain. Nucleic acid was either cDNA or gDNA, and it came from T cells, B-cell-depleted T cells, or PBMCs.

Original processing methods: Nucleated cell counts were estimated from reference gene primer amplification. Clones were sequenced by immunoSEQ multiplex PCR, and TCRdb holds only the in-frame ones, with some missing. That table gives V, J and clone size, and the DNA gave D and trimming. The sample records about 190,000 clones, more than 70% being singletons. The CDR3 is made up of 12 amino acids. From germline, CDR1 is KGHSH and CDR2 LQKENI. V dropped 6 bases and J dropped 8 bases, with 10 bases sitting between them. This receptor was obtained from a woman aged 80 or older with active or convalescent COVID-19. Sequencing was performed on peripheral blood. The chain uses TRBV18 and TRBJ1-4; maybe TRBD1 (6 bases). The CDR3 nucleotides read TGTGCCAGCTCCCAAGACAGGGAAAAACTGTTTTTT. Amino acid sequence: CASSQDREKLFF.